This TCR beta chain comes out of a study of cytomegalovirus exposure and HLA in healthy donors. Researchers ran the PCR with 60 Vbeta and 13 Jbeta primers. Method: immunoSEQ multiplex PCR; TCRdb's copy keeps in-frame clones and lacks some. The sample lists some 150,000 clones, around 79% occurring once. This CDR3 has 13 residues. V was trimmed by 5 bases and J by 7 bases, leaving 12 bases between them. Germline V gives CDR1 MNHEY, CDR2 SVGAGI. The chain links TRBV6-5 to TRBJ1-5; D gene uncertain. The source of this sequence is a human donor in good health. What was sequenced was PBMCs. CDR3 in DNA: TGTGCCAGCAGTGAACTGGGGAGGCAGCCCCAGCATTTT. This codes for CASSELGRQPQHF.